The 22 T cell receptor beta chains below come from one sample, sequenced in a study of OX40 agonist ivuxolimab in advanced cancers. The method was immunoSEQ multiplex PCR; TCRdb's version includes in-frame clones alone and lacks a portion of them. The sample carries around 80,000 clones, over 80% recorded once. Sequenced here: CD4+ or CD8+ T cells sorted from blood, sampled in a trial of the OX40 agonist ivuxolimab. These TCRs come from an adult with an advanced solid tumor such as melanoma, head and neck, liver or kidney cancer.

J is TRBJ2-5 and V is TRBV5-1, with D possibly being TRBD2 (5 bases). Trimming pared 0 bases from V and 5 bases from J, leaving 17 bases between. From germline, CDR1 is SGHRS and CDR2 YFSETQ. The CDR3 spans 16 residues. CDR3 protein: CASSLAGVGDRETQYF. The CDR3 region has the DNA TGCGCCAGCAGCTTGGCCGGTGTGGGAGATCGCGAGACCCAGTACTTC.

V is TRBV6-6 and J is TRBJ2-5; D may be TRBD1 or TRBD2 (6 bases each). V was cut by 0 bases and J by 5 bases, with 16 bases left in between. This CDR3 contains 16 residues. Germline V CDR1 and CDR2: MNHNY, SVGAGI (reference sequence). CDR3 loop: CASSYSGTGGMETQYF. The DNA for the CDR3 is TGTGCCAGCAGTTACTCAGGGACCGGGGGCATGGAGACCCAGTACTTC.

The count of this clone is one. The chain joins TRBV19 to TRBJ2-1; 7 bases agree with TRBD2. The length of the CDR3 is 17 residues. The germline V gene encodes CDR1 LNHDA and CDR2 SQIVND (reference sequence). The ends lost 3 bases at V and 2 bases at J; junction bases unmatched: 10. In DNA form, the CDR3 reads TGTGCCAGTAGTATCCCCTCAGCTAGCGGCCCCTACAATGAGCAGTTCTTC. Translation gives CASSIPSASGPYNEQFF.

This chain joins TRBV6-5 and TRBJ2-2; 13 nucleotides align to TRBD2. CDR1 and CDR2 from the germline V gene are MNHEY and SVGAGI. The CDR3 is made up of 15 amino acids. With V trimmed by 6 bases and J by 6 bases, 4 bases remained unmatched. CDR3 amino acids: CASRRTSGSAGELFF. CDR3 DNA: TGTGCCAGCAGAAGGACTAGCGGGAGCGCCGGGGAGCTGTTTTTT.

In nucleotides, the CDR3 is TGTGCCAGTAGTTCCCACAGGGGTACCGGGGAGCTGTTTTTT. Protein sequence: CASSSHRGTGELFF. The rearrangement joins TRBV19 to TRBJ2-2, with TRBD1 matching 7 bases. After removal of 5 bases from V and 5 bases from J, the junction contained 5 bases not matched to a gene. Looked up from germline, CDR1 is LNHDA and CDR2 is SQIVND (reference sequence). CDR3 size: 14 residues.

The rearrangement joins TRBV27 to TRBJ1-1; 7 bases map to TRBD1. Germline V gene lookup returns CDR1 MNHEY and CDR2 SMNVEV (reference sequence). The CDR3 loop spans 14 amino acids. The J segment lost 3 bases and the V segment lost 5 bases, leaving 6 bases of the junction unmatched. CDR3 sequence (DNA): TGTGCCAGCAGTCCAACAGGGGTGGACACTGAAGCTTTCTTT. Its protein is CASSPTGVDTEAFF.

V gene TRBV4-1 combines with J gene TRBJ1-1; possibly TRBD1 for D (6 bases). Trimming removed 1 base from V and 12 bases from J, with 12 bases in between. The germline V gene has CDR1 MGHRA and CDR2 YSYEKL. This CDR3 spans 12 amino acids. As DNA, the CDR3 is TGCGCCAGCAGCCAAGTGTTGGGGGCATCTTTCTTT. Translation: CASSQVLGASFF.

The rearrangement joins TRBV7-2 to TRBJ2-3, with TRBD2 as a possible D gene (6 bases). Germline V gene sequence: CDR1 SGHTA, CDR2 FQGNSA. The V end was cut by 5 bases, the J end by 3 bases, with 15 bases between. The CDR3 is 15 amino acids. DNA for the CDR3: TGTGCCAGCAGCCACTCCGGGAGTGGAACAGATACGCAGTATTTT. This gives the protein CASSHSGSGTDTQYF.

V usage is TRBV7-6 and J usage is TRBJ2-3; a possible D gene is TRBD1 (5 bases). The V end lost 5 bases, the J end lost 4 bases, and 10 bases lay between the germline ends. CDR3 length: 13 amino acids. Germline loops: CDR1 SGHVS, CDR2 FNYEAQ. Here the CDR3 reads CASSPRGADTQYF. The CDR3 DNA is TGTGCCAGCAGCCCAAGGGGTGCAGATACGCAGTATTTT.

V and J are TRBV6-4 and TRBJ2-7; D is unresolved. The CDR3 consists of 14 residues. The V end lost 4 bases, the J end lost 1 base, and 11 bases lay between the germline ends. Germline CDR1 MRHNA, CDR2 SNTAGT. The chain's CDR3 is CASSATRSSYEQYF. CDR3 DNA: TGTGCCAGCAGTGCCACCCGATCTTCCTACGAGCAGTACTTC.

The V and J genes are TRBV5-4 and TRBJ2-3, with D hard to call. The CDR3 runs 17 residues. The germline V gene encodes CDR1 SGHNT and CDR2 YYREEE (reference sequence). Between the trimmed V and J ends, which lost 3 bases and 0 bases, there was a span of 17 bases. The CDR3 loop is CASSSQIDELSTDTQYF. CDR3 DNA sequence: TGTGCCAGCAGCTCCCAGATTGACGAACTCAGCACAGATACGCAGTATTTT.

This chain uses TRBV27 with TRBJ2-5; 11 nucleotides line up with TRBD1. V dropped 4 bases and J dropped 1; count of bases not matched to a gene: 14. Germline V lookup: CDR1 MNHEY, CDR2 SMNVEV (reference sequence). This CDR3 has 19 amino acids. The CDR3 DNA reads TGTGCCAGCAGTTCCGGACAGGGGGCGTTTATGGGCCCCCAAGAGACCCAGTACTTC. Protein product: CASSSGQGAFMGPQETQYF.

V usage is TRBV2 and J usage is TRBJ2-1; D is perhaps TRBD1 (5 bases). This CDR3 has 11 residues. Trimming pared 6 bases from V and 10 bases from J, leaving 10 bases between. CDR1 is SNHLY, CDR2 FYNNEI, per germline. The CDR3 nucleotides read TGTGCCAGCAGCTGGGGCGGAGAGCAGTTCTTC. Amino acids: CASSWGGEQFF.

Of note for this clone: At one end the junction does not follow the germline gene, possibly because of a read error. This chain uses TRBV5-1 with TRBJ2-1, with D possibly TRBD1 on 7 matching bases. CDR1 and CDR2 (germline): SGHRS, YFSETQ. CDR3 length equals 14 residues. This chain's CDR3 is CASRRGTSSNEQFF. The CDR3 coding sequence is TGCGCCAGCCGCAGGGGGACTTCCTCCAATGAGCAGTTCTTC.

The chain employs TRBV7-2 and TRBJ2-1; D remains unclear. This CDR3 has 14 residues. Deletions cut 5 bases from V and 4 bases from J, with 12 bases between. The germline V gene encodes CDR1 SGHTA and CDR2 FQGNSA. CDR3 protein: CASSQPTLYNEQFF. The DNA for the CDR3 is TGTGCCAGCAGCCAACCCACACTTTACAATGAGCAGTTCTTC.

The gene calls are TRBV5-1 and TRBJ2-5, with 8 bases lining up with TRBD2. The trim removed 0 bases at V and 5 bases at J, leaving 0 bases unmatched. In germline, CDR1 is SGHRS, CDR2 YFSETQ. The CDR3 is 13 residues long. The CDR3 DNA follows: TGCGCCAGCAGCTTGGGCGGGGGGGAGACCCAGTACTTC. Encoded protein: CASSLGGGETQYF. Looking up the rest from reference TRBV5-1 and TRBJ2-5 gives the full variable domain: KAGVTQTPRYLIKTRGQQVTLSCSPISGHRSVSWYQQTPGQGLQFLFEYFSETQRNKGNFPGRFSGRQFSNSRSEMNVSTLELGDSALYLCASSLGGGETQYFGPGTRLLVL.

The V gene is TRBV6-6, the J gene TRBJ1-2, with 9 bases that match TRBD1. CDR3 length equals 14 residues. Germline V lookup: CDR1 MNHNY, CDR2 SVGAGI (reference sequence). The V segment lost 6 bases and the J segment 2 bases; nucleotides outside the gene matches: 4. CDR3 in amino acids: CASSQTGGNYGYTF. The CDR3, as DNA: TGTGCCAGCAGCCAAACAGGGGGCAACTATGGCTACACCTTC.

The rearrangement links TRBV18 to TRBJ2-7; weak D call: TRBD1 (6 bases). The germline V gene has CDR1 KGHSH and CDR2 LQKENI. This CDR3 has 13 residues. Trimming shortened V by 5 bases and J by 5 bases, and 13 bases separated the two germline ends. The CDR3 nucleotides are TGTGCCAGCTCAGTAGGACAGCGGCACGAGCAGTACTTC. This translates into CASSVGQRHEQYF.

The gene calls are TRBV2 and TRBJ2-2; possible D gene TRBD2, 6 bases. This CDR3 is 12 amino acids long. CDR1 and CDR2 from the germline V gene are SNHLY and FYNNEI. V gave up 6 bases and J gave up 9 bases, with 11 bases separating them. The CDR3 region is CASRGTSRELFF. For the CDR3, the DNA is TGTGCCAGCAGGGGGACTTCGAGGGAGCTGTTTTTT.

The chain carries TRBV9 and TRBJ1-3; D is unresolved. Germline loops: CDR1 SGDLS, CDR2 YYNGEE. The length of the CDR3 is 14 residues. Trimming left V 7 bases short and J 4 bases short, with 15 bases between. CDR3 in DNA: TGTGCCAGCGCCGCAGGTACCCTCGGAAACACCATATATTTT. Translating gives CASAAGTLGNTIYF.

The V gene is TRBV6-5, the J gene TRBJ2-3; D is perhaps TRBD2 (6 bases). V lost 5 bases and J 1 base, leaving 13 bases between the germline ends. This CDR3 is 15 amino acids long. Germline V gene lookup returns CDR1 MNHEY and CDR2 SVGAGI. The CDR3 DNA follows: TGTGCCAGCAGTACACCGGGACTTGGCACAGATACGCAGTATTTT. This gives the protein CASSTPGLGTDTQYF.

CDR3 nucleotide sequence: TGTGCCAGCAAAGGGATCGGGGGATTCAATCAGCCCCAGCATTTT. It specifies CASKGIGGFNQPQHF. This chain uses TRBV6-6 with TRBJ1-5; a weak D match, TRBD1 (5 bases). V was pared by 7 bases and J by 3 bases, with 16 bases between. Germline values: CDR1 MNHNY, CDR2 SVGAGI (reference sequence). This CDR3 is built from 15 residues.